What follows describes a single TCR beta chain. No antigen is known for it. The sample comes from a study of blood T cells in healthy people across ages. Points from the study as a whole: Naive CD4+ cell counts and diversity both ran higher in long-lived than in aged donors. Lack of knowledge of donor CMV status possibly confounded expanded clonotype changes.

A second PCR of 7 to 11 cycles used a sample-barcoded 5' primer and a J-beta primer mix. Every cDNA molecule bore a tag from a template-switch adaptor containing 12 random nucleotides. From the 5' RACE reads, TCRdb called clonotypes with MiXCR, one entry per CDR3 protein. The table lists hundreds of thousands of distinct CDR3 sequences, approximately 40% of them singletons. The CDR3 totals 14 residues. Germline assignment: CDR1 MNHEY and CDR2 SMNVEV (reference sequence). V shed 6 bases, J shed 6 bases, and the junction held 8 bases outside the gene matches. Sequencing used blood. J is TRBJ2-1 and V is TRBV27; 7 nucleotides align to TRBD2. This sequence originates from a man aged 80 or over in good health. The CDR3 DNA reads as TGTGCCAGCAGCCCGGCGGGAGCGGGCAATGAGCAGTTCTTC. This translates into CASSPAGAGNEQFF.